The 10 T cell receptor beta chains below were found in one sample sequenced in a study of radiation and T cells in renal cell carcinoma. Time point specified: baseline pretreatment blood. Noted treatment: 15 Gy SBRT to primary tumor, nephrectomy 4 weeks later. Libraries were prepared by immunoSEQ multiplex PCR; TCRdb keeps only in-frame clonotypes and omits some of them. The data show about 140,000 clones, roughly 83% seen once. This specimen consisted of blood, obtained from a patient whose treatment included radiotherapy and nephrectomy. The receptors were sampled from a woman aged 45-65 years with renal cell carcinoma.

The chain carries TRBV5-4 and TRBJ2-7; D is unresolved. Germline assignment: CDR1 SGHNT and CDR2 YYREEE (reference sequence). Between the trimmed V and J ends, which lost 3 bases and 2 bases, there was a span of 9 bases. The CDR3 has 13 residues. CDR3 protein: CASSSISTYEQYF. For the CDR3, the DNA is TGTGCCAGCAGCTCCATTAGCACCTACGAGCAGTACTTC.

The V gene is TRBV7-6, the J gene TRBJ2-1; 7 bases are shared with TRBD1. The J segment lost 2 bases and the V segment lost 0 bases, leaving 10 bases of the junction unmatched. Germline-derived CDR1 and CDR2 are SGHVS and FNYEAQ. The CDR3 length is 18 residues. The CDR3 bases are TGTGCCAGCAGCTTAGCTGGTCGCAGGGACAGAGCCTACAATGAGCAGTTCTTC. Translated, it gives CASSLAGRRDRAYNEQFF.

The chain couples TRBV20-1 to TRBJ1-5; D gene uncertain. Looked up from germline, CDR1 is DFQATT and CDR2 is SNEGSKA (reference sequence). The CDR3 runs to 11 residues. V lost 4 bases, J lost 6 bases, and 7 bases lay in between. CDR3 sequence: CSATSGQPQHF. CDR3 in DNA: TGCAGTGCTACAAGTGGTCAGCCCCAGCATTTT.

The chain links TRBV14 to TRBJ2-7; 8 nucleotides line up with TRBD2. The CDR3 covers 15 residues. Looked up from germline, CDR1 is SGHDN and CDR2 is FVKESK. The trim removed 1 base at V and 0 bases at J, leaving 2 bases unmatched. The CDR3 DNA is TGTGCCAGCAGCCAAGGACTAGCGCTCTCCTACGAGCAGTACTTC. Translated, it gives CASSQGLALSYEQYF.

The V gene is TRBV5-1, the J gene TRBJ2-2; perhaps D is TRBD1 or TRBD2 (6 bases each). Trimming shortened V by 6 bases and J by 2 bases, and 20 bases separated the two germline ends. This CDR3 comprises 17 residues. CDR1 is SGHRS, CDR2 YFSETQ, per germline. For the CDR3, the DNA is TGCGCCAGCAATCCAAGCGGGCCCAGGGGTAACACCGGGGAGCTGTTTTTT. It is translated as CASNPSGPRGNTGELFF. Using reference TRBV5-1 and TRBJ2-2 for the parts outside the CDR3, the full variable domain is KAGVTQTPRYLIKTRGQQVTLSCSPISGHRSVSWYQQTPGQGLQFLFEYFSETQRNKGNFPGRFSGRQFSNSRSEMNVSTLELGDSALYLCASNPSGPRGNTGELFFGEGSRLTVL.

J is TRBJ2-6 and V is TRBV5-4; 9 positions match TRBD1. V shed 4 bases and J 4 bases; nucleotides not matched to a gene: 9. The CDR3 spans 17 residues. Germline assignment: CDR1 SGHNT and CDR2 YYREEE (reference sequence). CDR3 DNA: TGTGCCAGCAGCACCCCGGGACAGGGAACAGGGGCCAACGTCCTGACTTTC. Translation gives CASSTPGQGTGANVLTF.

The rearrangement links TRBV5-1 to TRBJ1-4; TRBD1 might be the D (5 bases). Between the trimmed V and J ends, which lost 2 bases and 4 bases, there was a span of 9 bases. This CDR3 is built from 14 residues. In germline, CDR1 is SGHRS, CDR2 YFSETQ. CDR3 sequence reads: CASSFGGVNEKLFF. The CDR3 bases are TGCGCCAGCAGCTTTGGGGGAGTTAATGAAAAACTGTTTTTT. The full variable domain, with the rest looked up from reference TRBV5-1 and TRBJ1-4, is KAGVTQTPRYLIKTRGQQVTLSCSPISGHRSVSWYQQTPGQGLQFLFEYFSETQRNKGNFPGRFSGRQFSNSRSEMNVSTLELGDSALYLCASSFGGVNEKLFFGSGTQLSVL.

The table lists this clone with a few counts. The gene calls are TRBV9 and TRBJ1-1; tentatively, D is TRBD1 (6 bases). Per germline, CDR1 SGDLS and CDR2 YYNGEE. The CDR3 covers 19 residues. Trimming took off 1 base at V and 1 base at J, with 23 bases between the two ends. For the CDR3, the DNA is TGTGCCAGCAGCGTAAACTATGACCTACCAGGGGATACGAACACTGAAGCTTTCTTT. It specifies CASSVNYDLPGDTNTEAFF.

This chain uses TRBV7-9 with TRBJ2-7; a possible D gene is TRBD2 (5 bases). Germline lookup yields CDR1 SEHNR and CDR2 FQNEAQ (reference sequence). V was shortened by 4 bases and J by 5 bases, with 12 bases between the two germline ends. CDR3 length equals 13 residues. The CDR3 sequence is CASSSGGRDEQYF. CDR3 in DNA: TGTGCCAGCAGCTCTGGTGGGCGGGACGAGCAGTACTTC. The whole variable domain, filled in from reference TRBV7-9 and TRBJ2-7, reads DTGVSQNPRHKITKRGQNVTFRCDPISEHNRLYWYRQTLGQGPEFLTYFQNEAQLEKSRLLSDRFSAERPKGSFSTLEIQRTEQGDSAMYLCASSSGGRDEQYFGPGTRLTVT.

On this clone itself: Other nucleotide sequences from this sample produce the same CDR3. The J gene is TRBJ2-7, the V gene TRBV29-1; D gene unclear. Trimming took 3 bases from V and 0 from J, leaving 9 bases between them. CDR1 and CDR2 from the germline V gene are SQVTM and ANQGSEA. The CDR3 has 13 residues. The CDR3 nucleotides read TGCAGCGTTGATTGGGCCGGCTCCTACGAGCAGTACTTC. Translated, it gives CSVDWAGSYEQYF.